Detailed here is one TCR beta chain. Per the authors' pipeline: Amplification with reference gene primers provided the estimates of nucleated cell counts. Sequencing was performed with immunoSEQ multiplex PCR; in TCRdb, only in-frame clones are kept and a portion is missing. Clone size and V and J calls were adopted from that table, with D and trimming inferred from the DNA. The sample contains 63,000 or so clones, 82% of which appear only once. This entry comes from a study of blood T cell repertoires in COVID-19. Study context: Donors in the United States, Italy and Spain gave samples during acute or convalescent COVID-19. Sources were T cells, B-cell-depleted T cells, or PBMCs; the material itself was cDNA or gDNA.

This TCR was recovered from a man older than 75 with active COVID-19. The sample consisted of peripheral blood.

CDR3: CASSLGAGTIYNEQFF. The DNA of the CDR3 is TGTGCCAGCAGCTTGGGGGCGGGAACAATATACAATGAGCAGTTCTTC. This chain joins TRBV5-5 and TRBJ2-1, with D tentatively TRBD2 (6 bases). The CDR3 extends over 16 amino acids. CDR1 is SGHKS, CDR2 YYEKEE, per germline (reference sequence). Trimming took 0 bases from V and 4 from J, leaving 14 bases between them. Full variable domain (missing parts from reference TRBV5-5 and TRBJ2-1): DAGVTQSPTHLIKTRGQQVTLRCSPISGHKSVSWYQQVLGQGPQFIFQYYEKEERGRGNFPDRFSARQFPNYSSELNVNALLLGDSALYLCASSLGAGTIYNEQFFGPGTRLTVL.